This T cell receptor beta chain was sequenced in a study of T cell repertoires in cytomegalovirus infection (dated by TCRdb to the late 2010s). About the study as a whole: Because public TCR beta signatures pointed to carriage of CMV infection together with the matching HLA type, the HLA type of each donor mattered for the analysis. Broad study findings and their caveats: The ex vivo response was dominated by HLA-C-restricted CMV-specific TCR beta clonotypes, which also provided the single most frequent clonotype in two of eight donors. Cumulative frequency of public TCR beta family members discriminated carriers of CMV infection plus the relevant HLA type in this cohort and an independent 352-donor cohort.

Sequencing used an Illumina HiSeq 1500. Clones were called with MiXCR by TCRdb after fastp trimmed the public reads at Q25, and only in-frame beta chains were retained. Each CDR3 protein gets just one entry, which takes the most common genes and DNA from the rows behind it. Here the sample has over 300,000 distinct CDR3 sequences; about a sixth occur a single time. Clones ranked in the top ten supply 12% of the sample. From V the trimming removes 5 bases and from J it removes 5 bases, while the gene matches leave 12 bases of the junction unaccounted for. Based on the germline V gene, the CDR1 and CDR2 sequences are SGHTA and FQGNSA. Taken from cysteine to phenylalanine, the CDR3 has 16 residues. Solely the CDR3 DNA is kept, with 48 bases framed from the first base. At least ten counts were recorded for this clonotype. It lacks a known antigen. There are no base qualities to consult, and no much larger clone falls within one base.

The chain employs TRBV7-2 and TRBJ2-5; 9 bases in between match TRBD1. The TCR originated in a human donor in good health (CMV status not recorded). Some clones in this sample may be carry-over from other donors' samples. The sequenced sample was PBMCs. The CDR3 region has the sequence CASSLRDRVLRETQYF. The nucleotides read TGTGCCAGCAGCCTCCGGGACAGGGTCCTCCGGGAGACCCAGTACTTC.